The entry below gives a single T cell receptor (beta chain) sequence along with its context. Its antigen is not yet known. Base quality data are lacking; no much larger clone is found one base away. The sample comes from a study of blood T cell repertoires in COVID-19 (dated by TCRdb to 2019 to 2021). Regarding the study in general: The collaborator samples originated in the United States, Italy and Spain and spanned the acute and convalescent phases of COVID-19. Subjects who had been exposed to COVID-19, were actively infected with it, or had recovered from it provided the deeply sampled blood TCRbeta repertoires that made up the dataset. The repertoires were released in a freely available public database meant as a resource for research on the immune response to SARS-CoV-2. The prospective study material was composed of cDNA or gDNA derived from T cells, B-cell-depleted T cells, or PBMCs. Nearly every sample came with metadata listing a de-identified subject ID, COVID-19 status, age in years and sex. Where available, HLA class I and class II types were taken from metadata supplied by the sample provider and were not determined by assay-based typing. The samples were drawn from the first 160 participants of the ongoing ImmuneRACE study and from 1,254 subjects provided by 6 global collaborators.

TCRbeta CDR3 regions were amplified from genomic DNA by means of the immunoSEQ Assay, a bias-controlled multiplex PCR. For the original study's pipeline: Nucleated cell counts per sample were estimated from amplification of reference gene primers within the assay. To quantify the absolute abundance of each unique TCRbeta CDR3 rearrangement, sequence reads were collapsed and filtered. For each sample, productive Simpson clonality was calculated as the square root of Simpson's diversity index across productive rearrangements. TCRdb mirrors the immuneACCESS table, restricted to in-frame sequences. Some clones are absent from its copies; in checked studies, under half trace to an unresolved V gene, and the reason for the others is unknown. Clonal size and the V and J genes are those of that table, whereas D and trimming came from the DNA. Here the sample has 350,000 or so clones; approximately 89% occur a single time. 1.5% to 2% of the sample belongs to the ten largest clones.

One collaborating source in Seattle enrolled patients while the patients were actively infected and followed the patients over time throughout the course of disease. The collaborating institutions used their own protocols to collect whole blood in K2EDTA tubes. For TCRbeta analysis, collaborator samples were shipped as frozen whole blood, as isolated PBMCs, or as DNA extracted from either sample type. On the study overall, not on this receptor specifically: The amount of clinical and demographic metadata varied by source and participant and was provided uncurated.

The specimen sequenced was peripheral blood. The sequence was collected from a woman younger than 45 with COVID-19, enrolled during active disease.

In nucleotide form, the sequence is TGTGCCAGCAGCCGCAAGACGGAGAACAATGAGCAGTTCTTC. This codes for CASSRKTENNEQFF. The chain employs TRBV7-8 and TRBJ2-1; the D gene cannot be resolved reliably. There are 14 amino acids in the CDR3, from cysteine to phenylalanine inclusive. Only the CDR3 portion is preserved as DNA: 42 bases, with reading frame beginning at the first base. The V end loses 5 bases and the J end loses 5 bases, and a stretch of 13 bases separates them. According to the germline V gene, CDR1 reads SGHVS and CDR2 reads FQNEAQ.